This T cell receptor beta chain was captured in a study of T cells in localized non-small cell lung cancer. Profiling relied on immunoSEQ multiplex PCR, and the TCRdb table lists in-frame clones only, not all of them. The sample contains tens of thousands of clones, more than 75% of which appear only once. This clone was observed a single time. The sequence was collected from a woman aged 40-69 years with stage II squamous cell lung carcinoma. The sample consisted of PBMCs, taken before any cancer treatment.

DNA for the CDR3: TGTGCCAGTAGCCGTCGGGACAGACGAATTAGCAATCAGCCCCAGCATTTT. Its translation is CASSRRDRRISNQPQHF. The chain recombines TRBV19 with TRBJ1-5; 7 positions match TRBD1. Trimming cost V 6 bases and J 0 bases; bases outside gene matches: 11. Per germline, CDR1 LNHDA and CDR2 SQIVND (reference sequence). The CDR3 is 17 amino acids.